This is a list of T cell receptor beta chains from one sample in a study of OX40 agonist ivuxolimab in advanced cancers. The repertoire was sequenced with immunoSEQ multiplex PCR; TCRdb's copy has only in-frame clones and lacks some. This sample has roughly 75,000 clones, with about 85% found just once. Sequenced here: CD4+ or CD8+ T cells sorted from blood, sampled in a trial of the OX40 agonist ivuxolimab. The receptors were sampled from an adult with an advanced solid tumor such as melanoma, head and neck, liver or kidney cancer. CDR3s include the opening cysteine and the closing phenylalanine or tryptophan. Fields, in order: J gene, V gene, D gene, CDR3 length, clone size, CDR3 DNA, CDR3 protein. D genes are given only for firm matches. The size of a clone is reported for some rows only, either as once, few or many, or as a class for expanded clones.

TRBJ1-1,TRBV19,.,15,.,TGTGCCAGTAGTTTCGGTCCCCCGGGGAACACTGAAGCTTTCTTT,CASSFGPPGNTEAFF
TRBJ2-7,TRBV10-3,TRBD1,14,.,TGTGCCATCAGTGATGAAGGACAGGGGGGACTTCAGTACTTC,CAISDEGQGGLQYF
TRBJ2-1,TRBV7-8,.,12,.,TGTGCCAGCAGCTTATATCAGGGGAGGGGGTTCTTC,CASSLYQGRGFF
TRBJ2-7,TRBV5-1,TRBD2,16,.,TGCGCCAGCAGCTTGGTGGGACTAGCGGGAGGTGACGAGCAGTACTTC,CASSLVGLAGGDEQYF
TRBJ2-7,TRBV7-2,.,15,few,TGTGCCAGCAGCTCGGACTGGCAGGCCTCCTACGAGCAGTACTTC,CASSSDWQASYEQYF
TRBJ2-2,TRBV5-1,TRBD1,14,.,TGCGCCAGCAGGGGGACAGGGGACGCCGGGGAGCTGTTTTTT,CASRGTGDAGELFF
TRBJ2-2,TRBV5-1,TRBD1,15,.,TGCGCCAGCAGCTTCAGACAGGGGATCGACGGGGAGCTGTTTTTT,CASSFRQGIDGELFF
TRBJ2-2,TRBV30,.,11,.,TGTGCCTGGAGTAGGACCGGGGAGCTGTTTTTT,CAWSRTGELFF
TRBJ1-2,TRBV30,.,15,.,TGTGCCTGGAGTCCGGGACTCTTAGCTAACTATGGCTACACCTTC,CAWSPGLLANYGYTF
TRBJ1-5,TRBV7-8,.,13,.,TGTGCCAGCAGCCGGGACAGCAATCAGCCCCAGCATTTT,CASSRDSNQPQHF
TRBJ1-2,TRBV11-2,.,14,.,TGTGCCAGCAGCTTAGAACAGGGAATAGGCGGCTACACCTTC,CASSLEQGIGGYTF
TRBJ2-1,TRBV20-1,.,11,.,TGCAGTGCTAGTACATCCTACTCCCAGTTCTTC,CSASTSYSQFF
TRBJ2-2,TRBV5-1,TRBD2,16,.,TGCGCCAGCGGGAAACTAGCGGGGGCTGGAACCGGGGAGCTGTTTTTT,CASGKLAGAGTGELFF
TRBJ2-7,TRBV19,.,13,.,TGTGCCAGTAGTCGACACCCCTCCTACGAGCAGTACTTC,CASSRHPSYEQYF
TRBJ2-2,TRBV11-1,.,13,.,TGTGCCAGCAGCTCCGAAAACACCGGGGAGCTGTTTTTT,CASSSENTGELFF
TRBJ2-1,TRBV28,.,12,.,TGTGCCAGCAGTGTCCTCTACAATGAGCAGTTCTTC,CASSVLYNEQFF
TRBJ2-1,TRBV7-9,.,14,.,TGTGCCAGCAGCTTTGGGACTTCTCCCAATGAGCAGTTCTTC,CASSFGTSPNEQFF
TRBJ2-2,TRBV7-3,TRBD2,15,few,TGTGCCAGCAGCTTAGGACTAGCTGGGACCGGGGAGCTGTTTTTT,CASSLGLAGTGELFF
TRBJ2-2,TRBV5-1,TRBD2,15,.,TGCGCCAGCAGTTCCGGGACTAGCGGGACCGGGGAGCTGTTTTTT,CASSSGTSGTGELFF
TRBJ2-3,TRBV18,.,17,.,TGTGCCAGCTCACCGGCAGGGGTGGTCACCAGGACAGATACGCAGTATTTT,CASSPAGVVTRTDTQYF
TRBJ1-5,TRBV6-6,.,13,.,TGTGCCAGCAGCCCTGGACTAAATCAGCCCCAGCATTTT,CASSPGLNQPQHF
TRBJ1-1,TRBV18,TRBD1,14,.,TGTGCCAGCTCACCACGGACAGGGGACACTGAAGCTTTCTTT,CASSPRTGDTEAFF
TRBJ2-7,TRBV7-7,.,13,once,TGTGCCAGCAGCTTAGGTCAGGGCCTCGAGCAGTACTTC,CASSLGQGLEQYF
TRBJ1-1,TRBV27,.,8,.,TGTGCCAGCTCTCAGGCTTTCTTT,CASSQAFF
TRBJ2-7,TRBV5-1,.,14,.,TGCGCCAGCAAAACCGGGACCCCGAGGGTCGAGCAGTACTTC,CASKTGTPRVEQYF
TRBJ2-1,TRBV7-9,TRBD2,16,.,TGTGCCAGCAGCTTATGGCGCGGGAGGCTAGGCTATGAGCAGTTCTTC,CASSLWRGRLGYEQFF
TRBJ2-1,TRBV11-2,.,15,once,TGTGCCTCCATGGTGGGGTGGGAGCCCTACAATGAGCAGTTCTTC,CASMVGWEPYNEQFF
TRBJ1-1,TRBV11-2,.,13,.,TGTGCCAGCAGCTTAGAGGGGAACACTGAAGCTTTCTTT,CASSLEGNTEAFF
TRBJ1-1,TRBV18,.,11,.,TGTGCCAGCTCACCAGCAGCCGAAGCTTTCTTT,CASSPAAEAFF
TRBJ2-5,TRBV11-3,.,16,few,TGTGCCAGCAGCTTCGGGGCACAAGGCGGCCAAGAGACCCAGTACTTC,CASSFGAQGGQETQYF
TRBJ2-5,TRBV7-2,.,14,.,TGTGCCAGCAGCCCCAAGTCGAACCAAGAGACCCAGTACTTC,CASSPKSNQETQYF
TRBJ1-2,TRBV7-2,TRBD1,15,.,TGTGCCAGCAGCTTCTCTCCCGACAGGGCCGGGGGCTACACCTTC,CASSFSPDRAGGYTF
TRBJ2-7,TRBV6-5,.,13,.,TGTGCCAGCAGTTACAGGGCTTCCTACGAGCAGTACTTC,CASSYRASYEQYF
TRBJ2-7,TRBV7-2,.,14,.,TGTGCCAGCAGCTTAGGACCGGGGCTGGGCGAGCAGTACTTC,CASSLGPGLGEQYF
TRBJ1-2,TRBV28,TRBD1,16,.,TGTGCCAGCACCACCGAAGGGACAGGGGGCTACTATGGCTACACCTTC,CASTTEGTGGYYGYTF
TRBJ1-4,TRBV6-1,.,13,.,TGTGCCAGCAGCTGGGACACTAATGAAAAACTGTTTTTT,CASSWDTNEKLFF
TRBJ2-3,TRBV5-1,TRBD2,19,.,TGCGCCAGCAGCTCCACGACTAGCGGGAGTACGGGTAGCACAGATACGCAGTATTTT,CASSSTTSGSTGSTDTQYF
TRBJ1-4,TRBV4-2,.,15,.,TGTGCCAGCAGCCCAGCAGGGGAGGGTAATGAAAAACTGTTTTTT,CASSPAGEGNEKLFF
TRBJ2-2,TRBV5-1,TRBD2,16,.,TGCGCCAGCAGCTTGGGACTAGCGGGGAACACCGGGGAGCTGTTTTTT,CASSLGLAGNTGELFF
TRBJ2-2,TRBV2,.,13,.,TGTGCCAGCAGTGAGGGGCTCACCGGGGAGCTGTTTTTT,CASSEGLTGELFF
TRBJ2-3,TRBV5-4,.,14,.,TGTGCCAGCAGTTACGGATCTAGCACAGATACGCAGTATTTT,CASSYGSSTDTQYF
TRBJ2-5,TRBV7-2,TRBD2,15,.,TGTGCCAGCAGCTTAGAAGCTAGCGGGAGTCGGACCCAGTACTTC,CASSLEASGSRTQYF
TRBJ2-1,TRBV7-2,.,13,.,TGTGCCAGCAGCTTAGAAAGTGTGGGGGAGCAGTTCTTC,CASSLESVGEQFF
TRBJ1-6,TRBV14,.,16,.,TGTGCCAGCAGCCAAGTTTCGGCAGCTAGCGATTCACCCCTCCACTTT,CASSQVSAASDSPLHF
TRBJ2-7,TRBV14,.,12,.,TGTGCCAGCAGCCAAGGGCTTTACGAGCAGTACTTC,CASSQGLYEQYF
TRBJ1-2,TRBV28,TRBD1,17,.,TGTGCCAGCACCCCCCTGGGTGGGACAGCGGCCTTTTATGGCTACACCTTC,CASTPLGGTAAFYGYTF
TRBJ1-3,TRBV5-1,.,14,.,TGCGCCAGCAGCTTCCAGGGCGCTGGAAACACCATATATTTT,CASSFQGAGNTIYF
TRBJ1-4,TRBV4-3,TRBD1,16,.,TGCGCCAGCAGCCAAGATTGGGACAGGGTTTATGAAAAACTGTTTTTT,CASSQDWDRVYEKLFF
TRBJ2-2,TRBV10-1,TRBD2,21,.,TGCGCCAGCAGTGCTCAACCGGCTTTTGGGACTAGCGGGACTAACACCGGGGAGCTGTTTTTT,CASSAQPAFGTSGTNTGELFF
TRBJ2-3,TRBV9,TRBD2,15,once,TGTGCCAGCAGCCCCCGACTAGCGGCCACAGATACGCAGTATTTT,CASSPRLAATDTQYF
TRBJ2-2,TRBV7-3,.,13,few,TGTGCCAGCAGCCCGAAAATTACCGGGGAGCTGTTTTTT,CASSPKITGELFF
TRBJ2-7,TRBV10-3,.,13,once,TGTGCCATCAGTCTGACGGAGACCTACGAGCAGTACTTC,CAISLTETYEQYF
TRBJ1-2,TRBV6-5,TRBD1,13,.,TGTGCCAGCAGGAGGGACAGGGGAGGCGGCTACACCTTC,CASRRDRGGGYTF
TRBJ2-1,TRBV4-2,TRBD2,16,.,TGTGCCAGCAGCCAGAGGACTAGCGGGGCCTACAATGAGCAGTTCTTC,CASSQRTSGAYNEQFF
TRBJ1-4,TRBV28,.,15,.,TGTGCCAGCAGTTTTGTAGGGGAAACTAATGAAAAACTGTTTTTT,CASSFVGETNEKLFF
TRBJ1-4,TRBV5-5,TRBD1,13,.,TGTGCCAGCAGCTTATATCCCGACAGGGAACTGTTTTTT,CASSLYPDRELFF
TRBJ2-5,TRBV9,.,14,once,TGTGCCAGCAGCGTCGGCGGAGGTCAAGAGACCCAGTACTTC,CASSVGGGQETQYF
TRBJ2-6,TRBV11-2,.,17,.,TGTGCCAGCAGCTCGGCTTTCCGGGGGACTGGGGCCAACGTCCTGACTTTC,CASSSAFRGTGANVLTF